Each of the 8 T cell receptor beta chains below was sequenced from the same sample in a study of blood T cell repertoires in COVID-19. Only in-frame clones appear in the TCRdb table, and some are missing; sequencing was by immunoSEQ multiplex PCR. The sample holds roughly 63,000 clones, around nine tenths seen once. The sample was peripheral blood. Every receptor here comes from a woman aged 45-65 years with active or convalescent COVID-19.

CDR3 nucleotides: TGTGCCAGCAGCCAAGATGGGGGCAGAGATACGCAGTATTTT. Translation: CASSQDGGRDTQYF. The chain joins TRBV4-2 to TRBJ2-3; D is possibly TRBD1 (6 bases). Germline-derived CDR1 and CDR2 are LGHNA and YNFKEQ. The CDR3 has 14 amino acids. Trimming shortened V by 0 bases and J by 5 bases, and 9 bases separated the two germline ends.

This chain connects TRBV6-5 to TRBJ1-5; D gene uncertain. The CDR3 runs to 15 residues. V lost 0 bases, J lost 0 bases, and 6 bases lay in between. Germline V gene sequence: CDR1 MNHEY, CDR2 SVGAGI. The CDR3 loop is CASSYSENSNQPQHF. The CDR3 nucleotides read TGTGCCAGCAGTTACTCGGAGAATAGCAATCAGCCCCAGCATTTT.

The chain couples TRBV9 to TRBJ1-5; 9 bases map to TRBD1. The CDR3 runs 15 residues. The V segment lost 3 bases and the J segment 1 base; nucleotides outside the gene matches: 2. Germline values: CDR1 SGDLS, CDR2 YYNGEE. CDR3: CASSATGGSNQPQHF. The CDR3 DNA is TGTGCCAGCAGCGCAACAGGGGGCAGCAATCAGCCCCAGCATTTT. The full variable domain, rest sourced from reference TRBV9 and TRBJ1-5, is DSGVTQTPKHLITATGQRVTLRCSPRSGDLSVYWYQQSLDQGLQFLIQYYNGEERAKGNILERFSAQQFPDLHSELNLSSLELGDSALYFCASSATGGSNQPQHFGDGTRLSIL.

The J gene is TRBJ2-3, the V gene TRBV7-3; no reliable D call. The CDR3 consists of 12 residues. V was cut by 4 bases and J by 9 bases, with 11 bases left in between. Germline lookup yields CDR1 SGHTA and CDR2 FQGTGA. The CDR3 loop is CASSSSQLTQYF. The DNA for the CDR3 is TGTGCCAGCAGCTCATCCCAGTTGACGCAGTATTTT.

The chain has TRBV2 and TRBJ2-7; 10 bases line up with TRBD2. The CDR3 is 16 amino acids. V shed 5 bases, J shed 4 bases, and the junction held 11 bases outside the gene matches. Germline-derived CDR1 and CDR2 are SNHLY and FYNNEI. This CDR3 is CASSSVAGGSRYEQYF. CDR3 DNA sequence: TGTGCCAGCAGTTCTGTAGCGGGAGGTTCTAGGTACGAGCAGTACTTC. The whole variable domain, remainder taken from reference TRBV2 and TRBJ2-7, is EPEVTQTPSHQVTQMGQEVILRCVPISNHLYFYWYRQILGQKVEFLVSFYNNEISEKSEIFDDQFSVERPDGSNFTLKIRSTKLEDSAMYFCASSSVAGGSRYEQYFGPGTRLTVT.

The rearrangement uses TRBV6-6 and TRBJ1-2, with D perhaps TRBD1 (5 bases). The V end was cut by 6 bases, the J end by 6 bases, with 14 bases between. CDR1 is MNHNY and CDR2 is SVGAGI in the germline V gene (reference sequence). The CDR3 runs to 13 residues. As DNA, the CDR3 is TGTGCCAGCAGCTCGGGGGTCCCAGATGGCTACACCTTC. Encoded protein: CASSSGVPDGYTF.

V is TRBV15 and J is TRBJ2-1; 8 positions agree with TRBD1. Germline V gives CDR1 LNHNV, CDR2 YYDKDF (reference sequence). The CDR3 has 15 amino acids. J was trimmed by 10 bases and V by 3 bases; bases with no gene match: 11. This CDR3 reads CATSRSRGQGSEQFF. CDR3 coding DNA: TGTGCCACCAGCAGGTCCAGGGGGCAGGGATCGGAGCAGTTCTTC.

The gene calls are TRBV4-1 and TRBJ2-7; tentative D call: TRBD1 (7 bases). The CDR3 length is 16 residues. Trimming took off 0 bases at V and 0 bases at J, with 12 bases between the two ends. Germline V gene data show CDR1 as MGHRA and CDR2 as YSYEKL. The CDR3 DNA reads as TGCGCCAGCAGCCAAGAAGGAGGGACAGCCTCCTACGAGCAGTACTTC. Translation gives CASSQEGGTASYEQYF.